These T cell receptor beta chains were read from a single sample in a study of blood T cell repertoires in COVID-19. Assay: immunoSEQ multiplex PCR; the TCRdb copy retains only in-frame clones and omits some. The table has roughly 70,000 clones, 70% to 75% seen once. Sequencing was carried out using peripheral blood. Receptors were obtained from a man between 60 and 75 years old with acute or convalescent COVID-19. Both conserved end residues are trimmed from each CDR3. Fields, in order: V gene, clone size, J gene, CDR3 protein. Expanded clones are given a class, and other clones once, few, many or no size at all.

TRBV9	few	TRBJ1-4	ASSGQGSREKLF
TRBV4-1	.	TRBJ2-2	ASSYGGDAGELF
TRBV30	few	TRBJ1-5	AWTGQPQH
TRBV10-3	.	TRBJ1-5	AISEYQGAQPQH
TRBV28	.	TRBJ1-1	ASTQGGLNTEAF
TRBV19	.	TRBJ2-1	ATYGGDEQF
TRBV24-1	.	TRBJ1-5	ATSDRDSYQPQH
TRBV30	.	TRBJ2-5	AWRVSGKETQY
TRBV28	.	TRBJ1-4	ATAVGREKLF
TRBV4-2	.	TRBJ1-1	ASSQDGTGYAF
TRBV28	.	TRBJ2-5	AISRQGVEETQY
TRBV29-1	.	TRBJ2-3	SVEAGQGFKDTQY
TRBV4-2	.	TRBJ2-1	ASSQGETSGAGVYNEQF
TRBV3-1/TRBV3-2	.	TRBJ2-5	ASSQSELAGQETQY
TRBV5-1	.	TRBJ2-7	ASSLEWEGLYEQY
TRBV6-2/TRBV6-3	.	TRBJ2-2	ASSYVRPEGGELF
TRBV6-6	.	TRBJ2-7	ASSRGQGLFEQY
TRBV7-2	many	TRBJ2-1	ASSLSAGSYNEQF
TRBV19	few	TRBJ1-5	ASRTTGGPNQPQH
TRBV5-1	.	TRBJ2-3	ASSTEGGTSLTDTQY
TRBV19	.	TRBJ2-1	ASSIWVGSGVGNEQF
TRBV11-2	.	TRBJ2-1	ASRPLGGGHYNEQF
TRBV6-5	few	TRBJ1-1	ASTLGQINTEAF
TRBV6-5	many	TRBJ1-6	ASKRDRARNSPLH
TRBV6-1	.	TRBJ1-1	ASSEVGVGGEEAF
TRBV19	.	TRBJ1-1	ASSIPGTTEAF
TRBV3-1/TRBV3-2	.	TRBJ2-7	ASSPSGTYEQY
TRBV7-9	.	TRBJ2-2	ASSLVSGTGTGELF
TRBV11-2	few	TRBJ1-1	ASSSSAGGKAF
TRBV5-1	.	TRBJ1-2	ASSLRGRERDGYT
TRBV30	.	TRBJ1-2	AWSVSTGNGYT
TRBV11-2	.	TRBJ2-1	ASSFHNNEQF
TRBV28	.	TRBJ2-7	ASSFFGKPSYEQY
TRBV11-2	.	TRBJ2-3	ARGLAGAATDTQY
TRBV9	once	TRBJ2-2	ASSVATSGGDTGELF